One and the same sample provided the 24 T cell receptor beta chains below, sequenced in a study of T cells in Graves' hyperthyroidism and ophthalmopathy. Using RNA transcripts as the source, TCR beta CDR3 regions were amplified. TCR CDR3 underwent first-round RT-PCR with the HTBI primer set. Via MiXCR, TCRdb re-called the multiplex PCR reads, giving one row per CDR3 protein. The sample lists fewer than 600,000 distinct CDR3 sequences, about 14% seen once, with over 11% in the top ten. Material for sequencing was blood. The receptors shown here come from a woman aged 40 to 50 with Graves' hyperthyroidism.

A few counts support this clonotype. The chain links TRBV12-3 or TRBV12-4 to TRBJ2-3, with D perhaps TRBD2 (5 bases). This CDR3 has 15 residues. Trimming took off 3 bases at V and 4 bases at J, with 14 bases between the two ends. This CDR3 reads CASSFSSGISDTQYF. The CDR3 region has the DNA TGTGCCAGCAGTTTTTCGTCGGGGATTTCAGATACGCAGTATTTT.

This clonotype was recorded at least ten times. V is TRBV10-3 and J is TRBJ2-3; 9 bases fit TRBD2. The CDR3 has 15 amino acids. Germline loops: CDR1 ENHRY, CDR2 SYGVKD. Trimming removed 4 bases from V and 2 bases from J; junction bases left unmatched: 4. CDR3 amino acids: CAISGTSGSTDTQYF. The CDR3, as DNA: TGTGCCATCAGTGGAACTAGCGGGTCCACAGATACGCAGTATTTT.

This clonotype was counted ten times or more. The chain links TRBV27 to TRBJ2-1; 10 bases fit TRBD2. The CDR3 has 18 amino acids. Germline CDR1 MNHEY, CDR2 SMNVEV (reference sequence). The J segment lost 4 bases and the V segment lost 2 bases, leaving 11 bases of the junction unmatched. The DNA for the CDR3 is TGTGCCAGCAGTTTACGTGGATTGGGACTAGCGATATACAATGAGCAGTTCTTC. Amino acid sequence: CASSLRGLGLAIYNEQFF.

CDR3 amino acids: CASKSENTGELFF. CDR3 nucleotide sequence: TGTGCCAGCAAAAGCGAGAACACCGGGGAGCTGTTTTTT. The rearrangement links TRBV6-1 to TRBJ2-2; no firm D call. Germline CDR1 is MNHNS and CDR2 is SASEGT. CDR3 size: 13 residues. Trimming shortened V by 7 bases and J by 1 base, and 7 bases separated the two germline ends.

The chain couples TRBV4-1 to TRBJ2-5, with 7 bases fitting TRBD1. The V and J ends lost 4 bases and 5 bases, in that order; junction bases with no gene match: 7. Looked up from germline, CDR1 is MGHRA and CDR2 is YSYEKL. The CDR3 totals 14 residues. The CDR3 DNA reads TGCGCCAGCAGCCTACAGGGGATCGGGGAGACCCAGTACTTC. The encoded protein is CASSLQGIGETQYF.

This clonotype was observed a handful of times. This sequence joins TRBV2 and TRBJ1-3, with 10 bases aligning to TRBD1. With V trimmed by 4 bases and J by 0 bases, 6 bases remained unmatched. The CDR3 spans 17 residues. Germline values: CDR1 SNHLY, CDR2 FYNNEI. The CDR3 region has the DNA TGTGCCAGCAGTGGACAGGGGGCGTCCCTCTCTGGAAACACCATATATTTT. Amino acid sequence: CASSGQGASLSGNTIYF.

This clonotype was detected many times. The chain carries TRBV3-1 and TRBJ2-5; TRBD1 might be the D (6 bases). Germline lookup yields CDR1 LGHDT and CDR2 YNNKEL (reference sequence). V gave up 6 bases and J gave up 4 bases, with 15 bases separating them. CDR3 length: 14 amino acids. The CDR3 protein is CASSRSGAGETQYF. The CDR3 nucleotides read TGTGCCAGCAGTCGGTCAGGGGCAGGAGAGACCCAGTACTTC.

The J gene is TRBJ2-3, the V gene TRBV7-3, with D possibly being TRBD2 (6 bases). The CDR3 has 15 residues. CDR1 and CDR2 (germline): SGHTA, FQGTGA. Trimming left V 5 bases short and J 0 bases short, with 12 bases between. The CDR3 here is CASSRDWTSTDTQYF. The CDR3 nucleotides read TGTGCCAGCAGCCGGGACTGGACTAGCACAGATACGCAGTATTTT.

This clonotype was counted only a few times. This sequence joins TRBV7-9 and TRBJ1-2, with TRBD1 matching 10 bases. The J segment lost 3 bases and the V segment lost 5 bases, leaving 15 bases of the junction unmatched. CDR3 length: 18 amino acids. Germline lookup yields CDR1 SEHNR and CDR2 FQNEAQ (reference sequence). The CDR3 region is CASSREIDRGLVDYGYTF. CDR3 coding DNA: TGTGCCAGCAGCCGAGAAATCGACAGGGGGCTTGTTGACTATGGCTACACCTTC. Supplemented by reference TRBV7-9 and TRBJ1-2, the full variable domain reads DTGVSQNPRHKITKRGQNVTFRCDPISEHNRLYWYRQTLGQGPEFLTYFQNEAQLEKSRLLSDRFSAERPKGSFSTLEIQRTEQGDSAMYLCASSREIDRGLVDYGYTFGSGTRLTVV.

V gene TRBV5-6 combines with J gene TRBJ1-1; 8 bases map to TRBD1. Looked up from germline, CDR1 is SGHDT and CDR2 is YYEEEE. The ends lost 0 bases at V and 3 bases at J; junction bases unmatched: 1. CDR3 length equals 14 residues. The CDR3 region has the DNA TGTGCCAGCAGCTTGGGGACAGGGTACACTGAAGCTTTCTTT. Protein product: CASSLGTGYTEAFF.

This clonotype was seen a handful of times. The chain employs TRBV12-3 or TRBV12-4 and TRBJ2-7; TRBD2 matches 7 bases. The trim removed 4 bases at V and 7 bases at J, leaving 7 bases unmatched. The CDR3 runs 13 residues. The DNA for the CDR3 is TGTGCCAGCAGTTCCCCGACTAGCTGGGAGCAGTACTTC. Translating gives CASSSPTSWEQYF.

CDR3 DNA: TGTGCCAGCAGTTACTCGTTAGTAGCGGGGGGAGAGACCCAGTACTTC. This translates into CASSYSLVAGGETQYF. The chain couples TRBV6-5 to TRBJ2-5; TRBD2 matches at 10 bases. Germline assignment: CDR1 MNHEY and CDR2 SVGAGI. The CDR3 sequence is 16 residues long. J was trimmed by 4 bases and V by 0 bases; bases with no gene match: 5.

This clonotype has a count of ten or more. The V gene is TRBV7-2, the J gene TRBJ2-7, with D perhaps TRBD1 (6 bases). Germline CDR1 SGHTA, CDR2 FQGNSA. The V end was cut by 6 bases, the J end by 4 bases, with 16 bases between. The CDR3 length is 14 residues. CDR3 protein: CASSPQGGRYEQYF. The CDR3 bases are TGTGCCAGCAGTCCTCAAGGGGGTAGGTACGAGCAGTACTTC.

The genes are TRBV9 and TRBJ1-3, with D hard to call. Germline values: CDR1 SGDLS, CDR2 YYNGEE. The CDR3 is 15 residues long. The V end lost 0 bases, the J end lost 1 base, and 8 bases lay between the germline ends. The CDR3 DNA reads TGTGCCAGCAGCGTAGGGTTCGGGTCTGGAAACACCATATATTTT. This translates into CASSVGFGSGNTIYF.

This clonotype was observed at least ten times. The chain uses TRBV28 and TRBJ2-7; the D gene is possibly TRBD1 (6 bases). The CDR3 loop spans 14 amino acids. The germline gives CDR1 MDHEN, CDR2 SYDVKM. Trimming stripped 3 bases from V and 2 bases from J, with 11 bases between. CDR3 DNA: TGTGCCAGCAGTTTGGACAGCCCGACCTACGAGCAGTACTTC. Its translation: CASSLDSPTYEQYF.

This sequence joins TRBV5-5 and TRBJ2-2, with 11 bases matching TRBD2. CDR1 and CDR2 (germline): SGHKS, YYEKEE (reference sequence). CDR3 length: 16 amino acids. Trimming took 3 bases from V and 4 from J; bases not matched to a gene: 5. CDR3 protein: CASSSSGLAATGELFF. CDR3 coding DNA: TGTGCCAGCAGCTCGTCGGGACTAGCGGCCACCGGGGAGCTGTTTTTT.

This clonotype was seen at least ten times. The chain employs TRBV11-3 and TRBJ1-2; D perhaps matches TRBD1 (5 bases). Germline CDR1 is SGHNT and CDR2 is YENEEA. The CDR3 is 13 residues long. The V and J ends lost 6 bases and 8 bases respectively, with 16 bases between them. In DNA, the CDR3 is TGTGCCAGCAGTCTAGAGGGGCTTACCGGCTACACCTTC. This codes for CASSLEGLTGYTF.

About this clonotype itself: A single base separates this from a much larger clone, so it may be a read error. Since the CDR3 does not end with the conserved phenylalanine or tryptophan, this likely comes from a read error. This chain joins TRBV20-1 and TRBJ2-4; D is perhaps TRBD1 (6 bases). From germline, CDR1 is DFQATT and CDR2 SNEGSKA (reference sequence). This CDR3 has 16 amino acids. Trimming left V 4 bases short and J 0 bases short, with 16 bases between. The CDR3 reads CSATPDSNLAKNIQYI. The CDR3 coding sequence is TGCAGTGCTACCCCGGACAGCAACCTAGCCAAAAACATTCAGTACATC.

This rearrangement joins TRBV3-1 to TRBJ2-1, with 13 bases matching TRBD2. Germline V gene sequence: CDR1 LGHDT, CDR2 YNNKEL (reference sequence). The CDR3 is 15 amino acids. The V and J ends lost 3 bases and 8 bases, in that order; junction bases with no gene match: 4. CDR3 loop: CASSQGLAGIYEQFF. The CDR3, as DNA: TGTGCCAGCAGCCAGGGACTAGCGGGAATCTATGAGCAGTTCTTC.

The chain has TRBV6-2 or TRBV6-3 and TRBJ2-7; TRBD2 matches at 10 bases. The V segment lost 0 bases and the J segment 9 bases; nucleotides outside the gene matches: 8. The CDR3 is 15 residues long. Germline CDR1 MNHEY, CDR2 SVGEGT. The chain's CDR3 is CASSYSASGSGGQYF. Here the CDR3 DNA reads TGTGCCAGCAGTTACTCGGCTAGCGGGAGCGGCGGGCAGTACTTC.

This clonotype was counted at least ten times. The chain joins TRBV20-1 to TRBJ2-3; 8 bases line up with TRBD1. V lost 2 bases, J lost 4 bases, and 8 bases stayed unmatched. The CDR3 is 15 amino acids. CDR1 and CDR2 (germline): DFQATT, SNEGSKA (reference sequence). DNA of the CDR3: TGCAGTGCTAGACCCCCAGGGGGCGCCCCAGATACGCAGTATTTT. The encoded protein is CSARPPGGAPDTQYF.

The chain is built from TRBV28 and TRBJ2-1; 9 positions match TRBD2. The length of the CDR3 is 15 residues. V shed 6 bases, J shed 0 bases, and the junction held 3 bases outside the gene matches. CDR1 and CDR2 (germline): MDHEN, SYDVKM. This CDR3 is CASRTSGLSYNEQFF. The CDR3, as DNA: TGTGCCAGCAGAACTAGCGGGCTCTCCTACAATGAGCAGTTCTTC.

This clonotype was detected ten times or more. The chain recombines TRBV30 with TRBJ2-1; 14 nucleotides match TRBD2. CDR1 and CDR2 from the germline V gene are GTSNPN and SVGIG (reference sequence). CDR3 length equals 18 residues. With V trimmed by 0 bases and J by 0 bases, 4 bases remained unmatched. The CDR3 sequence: CAWSVWTSGRSSYNEQFF. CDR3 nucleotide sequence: TGTGCCTGGAGTGTATGGACTAGCGGGAGGAGCTCCTACAATGAGCAGTTCTTC.

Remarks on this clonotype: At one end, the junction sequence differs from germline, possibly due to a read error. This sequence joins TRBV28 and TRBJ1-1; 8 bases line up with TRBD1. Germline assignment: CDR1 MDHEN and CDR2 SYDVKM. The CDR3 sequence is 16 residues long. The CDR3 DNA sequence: TGTGCCAGCCGTTTCCGGGTGGGGACAGGGAACACTGAAGCTTTCTTT. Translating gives CASRFRVGTGNTEAFF.